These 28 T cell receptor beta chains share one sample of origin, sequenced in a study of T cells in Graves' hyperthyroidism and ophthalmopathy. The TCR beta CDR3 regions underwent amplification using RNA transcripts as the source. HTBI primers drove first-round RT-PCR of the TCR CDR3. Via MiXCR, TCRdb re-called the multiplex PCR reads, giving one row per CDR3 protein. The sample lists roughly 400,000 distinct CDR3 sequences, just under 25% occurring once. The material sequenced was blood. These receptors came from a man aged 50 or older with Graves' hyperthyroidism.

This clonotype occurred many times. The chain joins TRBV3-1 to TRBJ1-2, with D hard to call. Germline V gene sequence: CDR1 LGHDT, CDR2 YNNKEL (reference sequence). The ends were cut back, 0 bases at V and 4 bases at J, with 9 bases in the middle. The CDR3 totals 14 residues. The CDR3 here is CASSQERRTYGYTF. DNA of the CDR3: TGTGCCAGCAGCCAAGAACGTCGGACCTATGGCTACACCTTC.

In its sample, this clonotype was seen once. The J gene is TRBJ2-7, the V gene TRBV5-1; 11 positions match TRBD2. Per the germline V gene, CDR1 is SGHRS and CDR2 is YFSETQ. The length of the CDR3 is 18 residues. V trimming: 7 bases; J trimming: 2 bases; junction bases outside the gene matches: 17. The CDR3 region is CASRPRGLAEGPAYEQYF. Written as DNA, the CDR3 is TGCGCCAGCCGCCCCCGGGGACTAGCGGAAGGTCCCGCCTACGAGCAGTACTTC.

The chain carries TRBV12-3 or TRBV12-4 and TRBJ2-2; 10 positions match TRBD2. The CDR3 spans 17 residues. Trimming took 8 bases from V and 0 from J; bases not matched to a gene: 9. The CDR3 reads CASGSQLAGPNTGELFF. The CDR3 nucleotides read TGTGCCAGCGGATCTCAACTAGCGGGACCGAACACCGGGGAGCTGTTTTTT.

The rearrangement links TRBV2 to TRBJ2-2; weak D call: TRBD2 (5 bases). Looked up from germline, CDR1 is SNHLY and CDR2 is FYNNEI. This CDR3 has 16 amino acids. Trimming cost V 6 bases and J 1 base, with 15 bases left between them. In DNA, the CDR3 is TGTGCCAGCAGGGGCGGACTTAACAGGAACACCGGGGAGCTGTTTTTT. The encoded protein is CASRGGLNRNTGELFF.

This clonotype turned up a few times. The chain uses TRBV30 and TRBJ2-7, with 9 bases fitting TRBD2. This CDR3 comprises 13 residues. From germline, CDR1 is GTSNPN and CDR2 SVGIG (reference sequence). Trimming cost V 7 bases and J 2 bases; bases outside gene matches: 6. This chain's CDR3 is CALTSGLTYEQYF. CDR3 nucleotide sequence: TGTGCCTTGACTAGCGGACTAACCTACGAGCAGTACTTC.

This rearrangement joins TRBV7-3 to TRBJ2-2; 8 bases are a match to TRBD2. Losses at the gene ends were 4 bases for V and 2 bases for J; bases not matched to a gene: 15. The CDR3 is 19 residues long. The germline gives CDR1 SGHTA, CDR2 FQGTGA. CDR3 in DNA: TGTGCCAGCAGCTCCCCATCGATGGGACTAGAAGCAAACACCGGGGAGCTGTTTTTT. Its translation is CASSSPSMGLEANTGELFF.

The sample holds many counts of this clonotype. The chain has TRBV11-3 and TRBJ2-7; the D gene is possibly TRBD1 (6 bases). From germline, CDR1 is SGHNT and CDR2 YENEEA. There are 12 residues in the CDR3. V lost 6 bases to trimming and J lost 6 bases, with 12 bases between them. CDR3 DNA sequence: TGTGCCAGCAGTTACAGGGTAGGCGAGCAGTACTTC. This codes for CASSYRVGEQYF. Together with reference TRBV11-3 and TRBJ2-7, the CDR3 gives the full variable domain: EAGVVQSPRYKIIEKKQPVAFWCNPISGHNTLYWYLQNLGQGPELLIRYENEEAVDDSQLPKDRFSAERLKGVDSTLKIQPAELGDSAVYLCASSYRVGEQYFGPGTRLTVT.

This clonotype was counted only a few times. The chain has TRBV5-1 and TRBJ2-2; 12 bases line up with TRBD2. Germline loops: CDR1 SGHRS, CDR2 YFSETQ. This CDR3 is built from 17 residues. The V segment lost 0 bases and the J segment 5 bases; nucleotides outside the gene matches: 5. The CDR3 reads CASSLGTGTSGTGELFF. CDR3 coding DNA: TGCGCCAGCAGCTTGGGGACTGGGACTAGCGGGACCGGGGAGCTGTTTTTT.

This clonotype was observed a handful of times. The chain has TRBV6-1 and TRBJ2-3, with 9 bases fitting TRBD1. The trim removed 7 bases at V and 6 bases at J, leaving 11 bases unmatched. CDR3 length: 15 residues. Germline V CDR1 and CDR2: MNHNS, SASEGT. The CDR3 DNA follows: TGTGCCAGCAACCACAGGGGGCGAGACTATGATACGCAGTATTTT. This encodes CASNHRGRDYDTQYF.

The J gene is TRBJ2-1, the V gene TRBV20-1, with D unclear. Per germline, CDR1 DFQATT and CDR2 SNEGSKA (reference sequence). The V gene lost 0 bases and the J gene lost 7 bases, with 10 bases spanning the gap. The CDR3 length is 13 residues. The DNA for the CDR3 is TGCAGTGCTAGAGATCTAGGGCAGAATGAGCAGTTCTTC. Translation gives CSARDLGQNEQFF.

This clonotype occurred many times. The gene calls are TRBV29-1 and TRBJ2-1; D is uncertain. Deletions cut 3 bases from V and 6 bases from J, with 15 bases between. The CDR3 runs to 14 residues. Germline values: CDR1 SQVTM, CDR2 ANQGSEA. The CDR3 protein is CSVEVPTEPNEQFF. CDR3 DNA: TGCAGCGTTGAGGTACCCACCGAACCCAATGAGCAGTTCTTC.

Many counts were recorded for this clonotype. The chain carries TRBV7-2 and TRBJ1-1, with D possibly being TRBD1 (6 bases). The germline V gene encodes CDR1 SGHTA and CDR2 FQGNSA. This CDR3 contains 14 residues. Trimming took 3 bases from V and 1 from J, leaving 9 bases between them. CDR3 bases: TGTGCCAGCAGCTTGAGGGGGTCGAACACTGAAGCTTTCTTT. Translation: CASSLRGSNTEAFF.

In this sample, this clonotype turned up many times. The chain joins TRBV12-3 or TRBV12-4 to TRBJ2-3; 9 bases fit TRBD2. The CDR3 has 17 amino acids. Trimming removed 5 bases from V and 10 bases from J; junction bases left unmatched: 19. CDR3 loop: CASSPLTSGDRPRPQYF. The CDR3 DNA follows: TGTGCCAGCAGTCCCTTGACTAGCGGTGATCGGCCCAGGCCGCAGTATTTT.

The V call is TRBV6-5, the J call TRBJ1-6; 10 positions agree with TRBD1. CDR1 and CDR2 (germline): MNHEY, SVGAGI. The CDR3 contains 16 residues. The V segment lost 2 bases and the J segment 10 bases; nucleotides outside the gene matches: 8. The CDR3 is CASSYGTGEFLSPLHF. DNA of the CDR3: TGTGCCAGCAGTTACGGGACAGGGGAGTTTTTATCACCCCTCCACTTT.

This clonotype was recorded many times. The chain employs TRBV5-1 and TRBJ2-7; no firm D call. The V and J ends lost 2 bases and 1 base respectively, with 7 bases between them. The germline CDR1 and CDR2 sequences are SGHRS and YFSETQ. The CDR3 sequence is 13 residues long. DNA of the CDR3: TGCGCCAGCAGCTTTGCCGAATCCTACGAGCAGTACTTC. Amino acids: CASSFAESYEQYF.

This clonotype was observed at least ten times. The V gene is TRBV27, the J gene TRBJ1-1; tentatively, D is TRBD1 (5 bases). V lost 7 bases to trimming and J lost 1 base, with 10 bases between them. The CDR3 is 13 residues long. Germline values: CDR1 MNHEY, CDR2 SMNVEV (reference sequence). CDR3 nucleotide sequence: TGTGCCAGCAATAAAGGACAGAACACTGAAGCTTTCTTT. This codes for CASNKGQNTEAFF.

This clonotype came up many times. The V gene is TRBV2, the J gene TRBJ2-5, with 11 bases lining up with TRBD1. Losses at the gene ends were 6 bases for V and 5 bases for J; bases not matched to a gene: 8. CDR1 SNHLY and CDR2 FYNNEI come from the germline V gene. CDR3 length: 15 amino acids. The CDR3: CASRKDRGQAETQYF. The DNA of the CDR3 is TGTGCCAGCAGGAAGGACAGGGGGCAAGCGGAGACCCAGTACTTC.

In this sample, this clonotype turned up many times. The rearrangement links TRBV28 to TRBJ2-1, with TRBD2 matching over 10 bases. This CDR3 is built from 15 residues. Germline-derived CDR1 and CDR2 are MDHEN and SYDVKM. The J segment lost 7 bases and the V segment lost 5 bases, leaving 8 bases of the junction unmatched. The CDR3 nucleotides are TGTGCCAGCAGTAACCTTCTAGCGGGAGCTAATGAGCAGTTCTTC. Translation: CASSNLLAGANEQFF.

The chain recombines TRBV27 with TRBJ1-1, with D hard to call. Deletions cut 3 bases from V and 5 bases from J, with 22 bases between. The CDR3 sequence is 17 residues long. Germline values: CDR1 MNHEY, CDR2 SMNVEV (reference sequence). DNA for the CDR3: TGTGCCAGCAGTTTTCGTGGGCAGAACTTAGCCCGGACTGAAGCTTTCTTT. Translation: CASSFRGQNLARTEAFF.

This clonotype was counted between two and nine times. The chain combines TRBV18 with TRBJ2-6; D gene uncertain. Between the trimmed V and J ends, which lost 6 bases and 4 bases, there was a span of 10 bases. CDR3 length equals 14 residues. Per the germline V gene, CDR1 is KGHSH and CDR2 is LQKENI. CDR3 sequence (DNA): TGTGCCAGCTCTCCCTCTCTGGGGGCCAACGTCCTGACTTTC. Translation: CASSPSLGANVLTF. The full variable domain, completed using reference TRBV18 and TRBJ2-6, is NAGVMQNPRHLVRRRGQEARLRCSPMKGHSHVYWYRQLPEEGLKFMVYLQKENIIDESGMPKERFSAEFPKEGPSILRIQQVVRGDSAAYFCASSPSLGANVLTFGAGSRLTVL.

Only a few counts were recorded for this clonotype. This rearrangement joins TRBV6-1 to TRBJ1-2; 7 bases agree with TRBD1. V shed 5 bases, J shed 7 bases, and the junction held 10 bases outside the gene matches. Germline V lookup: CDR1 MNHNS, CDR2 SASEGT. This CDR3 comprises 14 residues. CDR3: CASSPTPQGGGYTF. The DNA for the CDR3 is TGTGCCAGCAGTCCCACCCCGCAGGGGGGTGGCTACACCTTC.

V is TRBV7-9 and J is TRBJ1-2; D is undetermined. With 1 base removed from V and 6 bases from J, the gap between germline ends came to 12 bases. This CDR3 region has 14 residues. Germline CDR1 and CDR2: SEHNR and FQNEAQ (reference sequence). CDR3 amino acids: CASSLERPTNGYTF. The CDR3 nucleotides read TGTGCCAGCAGCTTAGAAAGGCCTACTAATGGCTACACCTTC.

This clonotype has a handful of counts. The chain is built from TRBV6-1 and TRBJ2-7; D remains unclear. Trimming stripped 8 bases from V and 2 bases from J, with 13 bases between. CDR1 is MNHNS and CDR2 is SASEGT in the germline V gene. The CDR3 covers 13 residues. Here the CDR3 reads CASPRGRTYEQYF. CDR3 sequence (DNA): TGTGCCAGCCCCCGAGGCAGAACCTACGAGCAGTACTTC.

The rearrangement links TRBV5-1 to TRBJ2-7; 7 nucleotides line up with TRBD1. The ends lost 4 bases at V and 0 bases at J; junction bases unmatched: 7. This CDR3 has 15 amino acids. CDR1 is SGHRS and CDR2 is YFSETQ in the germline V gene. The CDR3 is CASSPSTGSSYEQYF. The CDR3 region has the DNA TGCGCCAGCAGCCCTTCGACAGGGAGCTCCTACGAGCAGTACTTC.

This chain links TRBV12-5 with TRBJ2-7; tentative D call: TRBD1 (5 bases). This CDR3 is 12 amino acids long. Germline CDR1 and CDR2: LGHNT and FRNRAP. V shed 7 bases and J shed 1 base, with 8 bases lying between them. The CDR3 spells CASVGPSYEQYF. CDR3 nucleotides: TGTGCTAGTGTGGGGCCATCCTACGAGCAGTACTTC.

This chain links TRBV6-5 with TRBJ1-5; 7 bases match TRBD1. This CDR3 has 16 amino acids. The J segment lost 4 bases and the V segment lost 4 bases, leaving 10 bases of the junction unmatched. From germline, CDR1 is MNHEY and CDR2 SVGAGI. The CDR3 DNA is TGTGCCAGCAGTTTGACAGGGCGGATTTCAAATCAGCCCCAGCATTTT. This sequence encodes CASSLTGRISNQPQHF.

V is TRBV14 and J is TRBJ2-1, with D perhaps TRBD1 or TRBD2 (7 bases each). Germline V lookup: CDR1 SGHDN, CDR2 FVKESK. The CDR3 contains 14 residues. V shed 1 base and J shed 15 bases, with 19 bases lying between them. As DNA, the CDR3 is TGTGCCAGCAGCCAAGCAGGGGGGGTAGCCTCGCGGTTCTTC. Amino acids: CASSQAGGVASRFF.

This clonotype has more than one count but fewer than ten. DNA of the CDR3: TGCGCCAGCAGCTCTAGCGGGGAGCTGTTTTTT. This sequence encodes CASSSSGELFF. The J gene is TRBJ2-2, the V gene TRBV5-1, with D hard to call. This CDR3 comprises 11 residues. Deletions cut 3 bases from V and 7 bases from J, with 4 bases between. Germline CDR1 SGHRS, CDR2 YFSETQ.